This TCR beta chain was captured in a study of OX40 agonist ivuxolimab in advanced cancers. General study findings and limits: In the 0.1-3.0 mg/kg groups, partial responders showed among the lowest expansion.

V dropped 7 bases and J dropped 0 bases, with 9 bases sitting between them. Germline V gene lookup returns CDR1 LNHNV and CDR2 YYDKDF (reference sequence). This CDR3 spans 13 amino acids. TCRdb keeps only in-frame clones here, not all; method: immunoSEQ multiplex PCR. The sample lists 98,000 or so clones, 89% occurring once. Worth noting for this clone: Its specificity is unknown.

The timepoints at which blood was sampled were baseline, cycle 4 day 1, and cycle 7 day 1. V is TRBV15 and J is TRBJ1-1; D not certain. Sequenced here: CD4+ or CD8+ T cells sorted from blood, sampled in a trial of the OX40 agonist ivuxolimab. This sequence was found in an adult with an advanced solid tumor such as melanoma, head and neck, liver or kidney cancer. CDR3 in DNA: TGTGCCACCATTGACAACATGAACACTGAAGCTTTCTTT. It yields the protein CATIDNMNTEAFF.